A selection of T cell receptor beta chains follows, all from one sample in a study of T cell responses to AZD1222 COVID-19 vaccine. The data were produced by immunoSEQ multiplex PCR, yet TCRdb's version contains in-frame clones alone and is incomplete. The profile shows tens of thousands of clones, roughly nine tenths of them singletons. The sample consisted of peripheral blood, taken on day 0 of AZD1222 vaccination. These receptors all come from an adult in good health. The CDR3 runs from the conserved cysteine through the conserved F or W. D genes are given only for firm matches. Size tells how often a clone was seen (once, few, many) or the class of an expanded clone, and some rows leave it out.

D,J,size,V,DNA,CDR3
-,TRBJ2-2,-,TRBV2,TGTGCCAGCAGTGGCCTATGGAACCAGCCGTCACCAGGCGACGCGAACACCGGGGAGCTGTTTTTT,CASSGLWNQPSPGDANTGELFF
TRBD1,TRBJ2-3,-,TRBV6-2/TRBV6-3,TGTGCCAGCAGCCCCCACCGGGACAGGGCAAGATATACGCAGTATTTT,CASSPHRDRARYTQYF
-,TRBJ1-5,-,TRBV19,TGTGCCAGTAGTATACTAGGGCTTCAGCCCCAGCATTTT,CASSILGLQPQHF
TRBD2,TRBJ2-1,-,TRBV6-4,TGTGCCAGCAGTGAGCGGGGGGGCTCCTACAATGAGCAGTTCTTC,CASSERGGSYNEQFF
TRBD2,TRBJ2-1,-,TRBV7-6,TGTGCCAGCAGCTTCGTACTAGCGGGGTTTAACAATGAGCAGTTCTTC,CASSFVLAGFNNEQFF
-,TRBJ2-6,-,TRBV19,TGTGCCAGTAGTATAACCCCGGCTGGGGCCAACGTCCTGACTTTC,CASSITPAGANVLTF
TRBD2,TRBJ2-1,once,TRBV5-1,TGCGCCAGCAGCTTGACGGGACTAGCGGGGAATGAGCAGTTCTTC,CASSLTGLAGNEQFF
-,TRBJ2-7,-,TRBV6-1,TGTGCCAGCAGTGAAGGAGGGTTCTACGAGCAGTACTTC,CASSEGGFYEQYF
TRBD2,TRBJ2-7,-,TRBV19,TGTGCCAAAACCCTAGCGGACCTTTACGAGCAGTACTTC,CAKTLADLYEQYF
TRBD1,TRBJ1-6,once,TRBV10-3,TGTGCCATCAACAGGGGTAATTCACCCCTCCACTTT,CAINRGNSPLHF
-,TRBJ1-1,-,TRBV19,TGTGCCAGTAGTTCGGGCCCAGAATTCACTGAAGCTTTCTTT,CASSSGPEFTEAFF
TRBD1,TRBJ2-1,-,TRBV20-1,TGCAGTGCGAAAACCGGGACAGGGACGTTCTTC,CSAKTGTGTFF
-,TRBJ1-2,-,TRBV28,TGTGCCAGTACCACAGGGTTCCATGGCTACACCTTC,CASTTGFHGYTF
-,TRBJ1-2,-,TRBV6-5,TGTGCCAGCAGTTACGACAGTACTAACTATGGCTACACCTTC,CASSYDSTNYGYTF
-,TRBJ1-6,few,TRBV7-2,TGTGCCAGCAGCGGCGAGACCCGCTCCTATAATTCACCCCTCCACTTT,CASSGETRSYNSPLHF
-,TRBJ1-2,-,TRBV19,TGTGCCAGTAGTGGCTCGGGCGGAAACTATGGCTACACCTTC,CASSGSGGNYGYTF
-,TRBJ2-6,once,TRBV6-2/TRBV6-3,TGTGCCAGCAGTAGGAGGACAGCCTCGGGCTCTGGGGCCAACGTCCTGACTTTC,CASSRRTASGSGANVLTF
TRBD1,TRBJ1-1,-,TRBV19,TGTGCCAGTAGTATAAACAGGGGGAACACTGAAGCTTTCTTT,CASSINRGNTEAFF
-,TRBJ2-7,-,TRBV21-1,TGTGCCAGCAGCAAATGGGTTCCCGTCTACGAGCAGTACTTC,CASSKWVPVYEQYF
TRBD2,TRBJ2-1,-,TRBV5-1,TGCGCCAGCAGCTTGGAGGGGACTAGCTACAATGAGCAGTTCTTC,CASSLEGTSYNEQFF
-,TRBJ2-1,-,TRBV10-1,TGCGCCAGCATAGTCTTTGACCTACTACGTTTCAATGAGCAGTTCTTC,CASIVFDLLRFNEQFF
-,TRBJ1-5,once,TRBV7-2,TGTGCCAGCAGCTTATTTATTCAGGGTGGCCAGCCCCAGCATTTT,CASSLFIQGGQPQHF
TRBD1,TRBJ1-6,-,TRBV27,TGTGCCAGCAGAACAGGGGGCGATAATTCACCCCTCCACTTT,CASRTGGDNSPLHF
-,TRBJ1-1,-,TRBV5-4,TGTGCCAGCAGCTTATGGAGGGGGAACACTGAAGCTTTCTTT,CASSLWRGNTEAFF
-,TRBJ1-2,-,TRBV5-6,TGTGCCAGCAGCTACTCTTATGGCTACACCTTC,CASSYSYGYTF
-,TRBJ2-3,-,TRBV7-2,TGTGCCAGCAGCTTAGTGAGCAGGGGAAGCACAGATACGCAGTATTTT,CASSLVSRGSTDTQYF
TRBD2,TRBJ2-1,-,TRBV28,TGTGCCAGCAGTCCGTACCGACGATCTAGCGGGGGGGACAATGAGCAGTTCTTC,CASSPYRRSSGGDNEQFF
-,TRBJ1-2,-,TRBV21-1,TGTGCCAGCAGCAATTGGAGGGCGGAAAGGGAGAGCTATGGCTACACCTTC,CASSNWRAERESYGYTF
-,TRBJ1-5,-,TRBV3-1/TRBV3-2,TGTGCCAGCAGCCAAGAGGCAGGGAGTAATCAGCCCCAGCATTTT,CASSQEAGSNQPQHF
TRBD1,TRBJ2-2,-,TRBV5-1,TGCGCCAGCAGCCCGGGACAGGGGGCGTTTGTCGGGGAGCTGTTTTTT,CASSPGQGAFVGELFF
TRBD1,TRBJ1-4,-,TRBV6-1,TGTGCCAGCAGTGAAAACAGGGGGCGCGGGACTAATGAAAAACTGTTTTTT,CASSENRGRGTNEKLFF
-,TRBJ2-3,-,TRBV7-2,TGTGCCAGCACCGGGAACCGGGCAGATACGCAGTATTTT,CASTGNRADTQYF
-,TRBJ1-1,-,TRBV2,TGTGCCAGCAGTGAAGCAGGGGCGATGGGTGAAGCTTTCTTT,CASSEAGAMGEAFF
TRBD2,TRBJ2-3,-,TRBV27,TGTGCCAGCAGCACAACGATGGGACTAACAGGAGATACGCAGTATTTT,CASSTTMGLTGDTQYF
TRBD1,TRBJ2-7,-,TRBV7-2,TGTGCCAGCAGCTTGGGGGACAGGCAAACCTACGAGCAGTACTTC,CASSLGDRQTYEQYF
TRBD1,TRBJ1-5,-,TRBV19,TGTGCCAGTATCCGGACAGGGGGCAATCAGCCCCAGCATTTT,CASIRTGGNQPQHF
-,TRBJ1-5,-,TRBV5-8,TGTGCCAGCAGCTTGGGACAGGAGGTTTATCAGCCCCAGCATTTT,CASSLGQEVYQPQHF
TRBD1,TRBJ1-5,-,TRBV6-6,TGTGCCACCAAAACAGGGGGCATGGGCAATCAGCCCCAGCATTTT,CATKTGGMGNQPQHF
TRBD1,TRBJ1-4,-,TRBV19,TGTGCCAGTAGGACAGGGAGGGTGCCTAATGAAAAACTGTTTTTT,CASRTGRVPNEKLFF
TRBD1,TRBJ2-1,-,TRBV9,TGTGCCAGCAGCACAACAGGGGGTAGCTCCTACAATGAGCAGTTCTTC,CASSTTGGSSYNEQFF
-,TRBJ1-3,-,TRBV5-4,TGTGCCAGCAGCTTGAAGGGGGGGCTAGGATCTGGAAACACCATATATTTT,CASSLKGGLGSGNTIYF
-,TRBJ1-1,-,TRBV28,TGTGCCAGCAGGGGGCTCACTGAAGCTTTCTTT,CASRGLTEAFF
TRBD2,TRBJ2-7,-,TRBV6-4,TGTGCCAGCAATCCAACCCTTTTAGCGGGGGGGCAGTACTTC,CASNPTLLAGGQYF
TRBD1,TRBJ2-5,-,TRBV9,TGTGCCAGCAGACCTACAGGGGAAGAGACCCAGTACTTC,CASRPTGEETQYF
-,TRBJ1-4,once,TRBV7-9,TGTGCCAGCAGCCTCGCGGGGGGATTTAATGAAAAACTGTTTTTT,CASSLAGGFNEKLFF